The source of this T cell receptor beta chain is a study of CD8+CD57+ T cells in acquired aplastic anemia. About this clonotype: Antigen specificity is unknown.

CDR3 and TCR beta VDJ profiling relied on a genomic DNA template. TCRdb re-called the reads through MiXCR, storing one row per CDR3 protein. Counted here are about 180,000 distinct CDR3 sequences, roughly three fifths occurring once; the ten biggest clones make up about 42%. Patients who underwent sequencing had shown CD8+CD57+ cell expansion by flow cytometry. Everyone among the patients had severe acquired aplastic anemia. The study sampled blood from patients who had received no therapy. Study results and caveats: Patients and controls shared just under 30 CD8+ CDR3 sequences.

The CDR3 has 12 residues. V was shortened by 7 bases and J by 9 bases, with 19 bases between the two germline ends. The germline V gene has CDR1 SQVTM and CDR2 ANQGSEA. The sequence came from a human donor with aplastic anemia. The rearrangement links TRBV29-1 to TRBJ2-7; the D gene is possibly TRBD2 (6 bases). Sequenced input: sorted CD4+, CD8+, or CD8+CD57+ T cells (not recorded which) from PBMCs. The CDR3 coding sequence is TGCAGCGGCCGAACGGGTAGCGGCGGGCAGTACTTC. It is translated as CSGRTGSGGQYF.